This T cell receptor beta chain was sequenced in a study of T cell responses to AZD1222 COVID-19 vaccine. Between the trimmed V and J ends, which lost 6 bases and 3 bases, there was a span of 15 bases. The CDR3 is 14 residues long. Germline V gives CDR1 MNHEY, CDR2 SVGAGI. Findings and caveats of the study: Repertoire sampling happened only post peak T cell response. A mostly white British donor set with more females was recruited, and clonal diversity was possibly underestimated.

Comments on this clone: The antigen is undetermined.

Profiled with immunoSEQ multiplex PCR; TCRdb holds only in-frame clones, not every one. This sample has around 110,000 clones, with 85% to 95% found just once. This sample comprised peripheral blood, obtained 28 days after the second AZD1222 dose. The TCR comes from an adult who received the AZD1222 COVID-19 vaccine. The gene calls are TRBV6-5 and TRBJ2-7; possible D gene TRBD2, 6 bases. The CDR3 nucleotides are TGTGCCAGCAGACATACGGGAGACAGCTACGAGCAGTACTTC. Translation: CASRHTGDSYEQYF.